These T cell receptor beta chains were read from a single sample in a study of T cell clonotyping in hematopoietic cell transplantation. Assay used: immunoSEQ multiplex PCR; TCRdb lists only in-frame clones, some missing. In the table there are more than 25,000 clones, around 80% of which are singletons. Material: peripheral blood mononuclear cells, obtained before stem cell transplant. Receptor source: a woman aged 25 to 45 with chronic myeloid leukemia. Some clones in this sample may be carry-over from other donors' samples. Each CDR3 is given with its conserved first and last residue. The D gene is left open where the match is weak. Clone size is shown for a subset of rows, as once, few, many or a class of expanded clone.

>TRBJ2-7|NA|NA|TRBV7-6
TGTGCCAGCAGCCTAAACTACGAGCAGTACTTC
CASSLNYEQYF
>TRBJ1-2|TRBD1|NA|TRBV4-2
TGTGCCAGCAGCCAAGGGGATCCAGGGGGAAGAGGCTACACCTTC
CASSQGDPGGRGYTF
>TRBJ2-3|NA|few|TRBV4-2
TGTGCCAGCAGCCAAGACCCCCAGAGGGAGACAGATACGCAGTATTTT
CASSQDPQRETDTQYF
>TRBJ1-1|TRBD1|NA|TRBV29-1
TGCAGCGTTGAAGAGGACAGGGGGAGAAAAGCTTTCTTT
CSVEEDRGRKAFF
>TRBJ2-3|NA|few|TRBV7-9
TGTGCCAGCAGCTCTCTCACAGATACGCAGTATTTT
CASSSLTDTQYF
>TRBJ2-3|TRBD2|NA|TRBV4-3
TGCGCCAGCAGCCAAGAGACGGGGGGAGATACGCAGTATTTT
CASSQETGGDTQYF
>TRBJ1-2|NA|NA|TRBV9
TGTGCCAGCAGCGTAGCGGTAGGGTATGGCTACACCTTC
CASSVAVGYGYTF
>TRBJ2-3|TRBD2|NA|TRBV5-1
TGCGCCAGCAGCTTGAATTGGGGCGGGGGAGAAGATACGCAGTATTTT
CASSLNWGGGEDTQYF
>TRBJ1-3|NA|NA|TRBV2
TGTGCCAGCAGCGGCCTCGGGCCTCTCTCTGGAAACACCATATATTTT
CASSGLGPLSGNTIYF
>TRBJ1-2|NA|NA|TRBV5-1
TGCGCCAGCAGCTCTCAAGAGTATGGCTACACCTTC
CASSSQEYGYTF
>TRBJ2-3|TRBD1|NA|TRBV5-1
TGCGCCAGCAGCTTTGGTGGTGGCCGAGGGGACAGGAGCACAGATACGCAGTATTTT
CASSFGGGRGDRSTDTQYF
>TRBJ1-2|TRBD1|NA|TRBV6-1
TGTGCCAGCAGTCCCCTGGGGGGACAGGGAGGAGGCTACACCTTC
CASSPLGGQGGGYTF
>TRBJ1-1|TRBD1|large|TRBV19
TGTGCCAGTAGCCATATAGGGACAGGGGGCACTGAAGCTTTCTTT
CASSHIGTGGTEAFF
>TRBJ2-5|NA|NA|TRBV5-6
TGTGCCAGCTCTGGGGTCACCCAAGAGACCCAGTACTTC
CASSGVTQETQYF
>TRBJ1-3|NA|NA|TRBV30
TGTGCCTGGAGTTGGGGGGATCTTGGAAACACCATATATTTT
CAWSWGDLGNTIYF
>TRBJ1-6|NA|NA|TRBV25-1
TGTGCCAGCAGTGAACAATATAATTCACCCCTCCACTTT
CASSEQYNSPLHF